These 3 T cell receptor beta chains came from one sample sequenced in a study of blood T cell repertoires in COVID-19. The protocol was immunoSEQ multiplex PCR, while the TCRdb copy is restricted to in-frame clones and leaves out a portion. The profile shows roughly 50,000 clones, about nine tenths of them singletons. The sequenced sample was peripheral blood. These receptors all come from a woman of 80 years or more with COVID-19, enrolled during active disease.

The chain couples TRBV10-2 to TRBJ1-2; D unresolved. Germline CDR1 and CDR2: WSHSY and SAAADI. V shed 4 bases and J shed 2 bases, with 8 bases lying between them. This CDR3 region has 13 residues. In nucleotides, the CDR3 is TGCGCCAGCAGTGGGCAGTTGAACTATGGCTACACCTTC. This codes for CASSGQLNYGYTF.

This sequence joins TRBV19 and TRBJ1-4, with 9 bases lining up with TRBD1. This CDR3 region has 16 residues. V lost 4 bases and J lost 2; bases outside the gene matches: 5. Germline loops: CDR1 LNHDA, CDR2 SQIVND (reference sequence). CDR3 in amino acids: CASSTRGQGTNEKLFF. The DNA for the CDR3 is TGTGCCAGTAGTACCCGAGGACAGGGGACTAATGAAAAACTGTTTTTT. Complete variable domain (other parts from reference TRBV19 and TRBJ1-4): DGGITQSPKYLFRKEGQNVTLSCEQNLNHDAMYWYRQDPGQGLRLIYYSQIVNDFQKGDIAEGYSVSREKKESFPLTVTSAQKNPTAFYLCASSTRGQGTNEKLFFGSGTQLSVL.

The CDR3: CATSDPRLDTQYF. The CDR3 nucleotides are TGTGCCACCAGTGATCCACGACTCGATACGCAGTATTTT. The chain joins TRBV24-1 to TRBJ2-3; D is undetermined. This CDR3 spans 13 amino acids. The germline V and J ends were trimmed by 3 bases and 6 bases, with 9 bases remaining between them. CDR1 is KGHDR, CDR2 SFDVKD, per germline.